These 7 T cell receptor beta chains were all obtained from the same sample, sequenced in a study of shared clonotypes between healthy human individuals. Measured with immunoSEQ multiplex PCR; TCRdb has only the in-frame clones, and not every one. The sample lists 2.3 million or so clones, approximately 95% occurring once. Sequencing was performed on naive CD4+ T cells from PBMCs. Described subset: CD45RA+ positively selected. The receptors shown here come from a young man in good health. Some clones in this sample may be carry-over from other donors' samples.

The gene calls are TRBV5-1 and TRBJ2-1; 9 bases line up with TRBD2. This CDR3 spans 15 amino acids. The V gene's germline CDR1 is SGHRS and CDR2 YFSETQ. Unmatched junction bases numbered 7, after V lost 5 bases and J lost 4 bases. The CDR3 nucleotides read TGCGCCAGCAGGGCGACTAGCGGAGCTTACAATGAGCAGTTCTTC. It is translated as CASRATSGAYNEQFF.

The chain carries TRBV19 and TRBJ2-2; no clear D. The CDR3 is 12 amino acids. Germline V gene data show CDR1 as LNHDA and CDR2 as SQIVND (reference sequence). With 4 bases removed from V and 3 bases from J, the gap between germline ends came to 3 bases. The CDR3 spells CASSTHTGELFF. The CDR3 region has the DNA TGTGCCAGTAGTACCCACACCGGGGAGCTGTTTTTT.

The rearrangement uses TRBV15 and TRBJ2-7, with D tentatively TRBD1 (6 bases). V lost 5 bases and J lost 3, with 11 bases in between. Germline V lookup: CDR1 LNHNV, CDR2 YYDKDF (reference sequence). The length of the CDR3 is 13 residues. CDR3 residues: CATSGQRVYEQYF. The CDR3 region has the DNA TGTGCCACCAGCGGACAGAGGGTCTACGAGCAGTACTTC.

The gene calls are TRBV18 and TRBJ1-4; 8 bases line up with TRBD1. The J segment lost 2 bases and the V segment lost 3 bases, leaving 5 bases of the junction unmatched. CDR3 length: 16 residues. Germline CDR1 reads KGHSH; CDR2 reads LQKENI. The CDR3 protein is CASSPQGARTNEKLFF. DNA of the CDR3: TGTGCCAGCTCACCCCAGGGGGCGCGGACTAATGAAAAACTGTTTTTT.

The rearrangement joins TRBV11-2 to TRBJ1-1; D unresolved. The germline V and J ends were trimmed by 5 bases and 5 bases, with 12 bases remaining between them. Germline lookup yields CDR1 SGHAT and CDR2 FQNNGV. The length of the CDR3 is 13 residues. DNA for the CDR3: TGTGCCAGCAGCACCGACCCAGCGACTGAAGCTTTCTTT. Protein sequence: CASSTDPATEAFF.

The table lists this clone with a count of one. This chain uses TRBV29-1 with TRBJ1-3, with D tentatively TRBD1 (5 bases). This CDR3 comprises 14 residues. Trimming took 7 bases from V and 7 from J, leaving 20 bases between them. Germline values: CDR1 SQVTM, CDR2 ANQGSEA. The CDR3 DNA follows: TGCAGCGCCAGAACGGGAGGTGGGGGGAACACCATATATTTT. Translated, it gives CSARTGGGGNTIYF.

The V call is TRBV29-1, the J call TRBJ2-1, with 8 bases aligning to TRBD1. V lost 5 bases, J lost 2 bases, and 2 bases stayed unmatched. This CDR3 comprises 13 residues. Looked up from germline, CDR1 is SQVTM and CDR2 is ANQGSEA. CDR3 sequence (DNA): TGCAGCGTTTCGGGACAGGCCTACAATGAGCAGTTCTTC. Translated: CSVSGQAYNEQFF.